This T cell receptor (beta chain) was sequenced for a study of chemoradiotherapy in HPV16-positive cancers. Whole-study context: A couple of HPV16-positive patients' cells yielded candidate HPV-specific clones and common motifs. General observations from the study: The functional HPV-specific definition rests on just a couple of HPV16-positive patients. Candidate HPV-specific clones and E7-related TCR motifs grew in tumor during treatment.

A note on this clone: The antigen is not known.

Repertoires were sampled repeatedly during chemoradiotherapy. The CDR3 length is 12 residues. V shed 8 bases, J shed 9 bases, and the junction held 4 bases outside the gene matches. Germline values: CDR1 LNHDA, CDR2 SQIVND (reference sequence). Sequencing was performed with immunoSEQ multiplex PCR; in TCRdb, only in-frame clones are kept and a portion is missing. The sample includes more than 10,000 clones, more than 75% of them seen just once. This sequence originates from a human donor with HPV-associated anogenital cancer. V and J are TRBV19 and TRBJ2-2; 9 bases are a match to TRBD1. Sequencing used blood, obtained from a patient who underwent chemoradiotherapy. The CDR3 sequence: CASSQGAWELFF. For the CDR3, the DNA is TGTGCCAGTTCACAGGGGGCATGGGAGCTGTTTTTT.